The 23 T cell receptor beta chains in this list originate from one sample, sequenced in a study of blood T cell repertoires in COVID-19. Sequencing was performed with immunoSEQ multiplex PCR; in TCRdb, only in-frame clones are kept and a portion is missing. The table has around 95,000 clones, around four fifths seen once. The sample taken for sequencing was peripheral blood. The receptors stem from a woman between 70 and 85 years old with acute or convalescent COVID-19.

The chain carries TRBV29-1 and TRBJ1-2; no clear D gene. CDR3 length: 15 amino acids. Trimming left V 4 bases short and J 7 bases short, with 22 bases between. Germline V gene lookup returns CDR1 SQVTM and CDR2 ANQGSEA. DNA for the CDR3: TGCAGCGTTGGGGCTTCTGGCAGGACTTGGACTGGCTACACCTTC. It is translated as CSVGASGRTWTGYTF.

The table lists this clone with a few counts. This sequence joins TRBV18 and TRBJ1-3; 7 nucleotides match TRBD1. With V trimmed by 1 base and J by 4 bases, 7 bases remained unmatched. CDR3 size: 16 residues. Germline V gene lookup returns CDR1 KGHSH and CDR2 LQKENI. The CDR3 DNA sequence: TGTGCCAGCTCACCACGTAACAGGGGCGTCGGAAACACCATATATTTT. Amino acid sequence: CASSPRNRGVGNTIYF.

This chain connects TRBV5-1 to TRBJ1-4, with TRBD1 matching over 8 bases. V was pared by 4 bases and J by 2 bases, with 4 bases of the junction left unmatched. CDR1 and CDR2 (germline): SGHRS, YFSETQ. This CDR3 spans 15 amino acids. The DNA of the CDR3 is TGCGCCAGCAGCCTTGGGACAGGTACTAATGAAAAACTGTTTTTT. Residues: CASSLGTGTNEKLFF.

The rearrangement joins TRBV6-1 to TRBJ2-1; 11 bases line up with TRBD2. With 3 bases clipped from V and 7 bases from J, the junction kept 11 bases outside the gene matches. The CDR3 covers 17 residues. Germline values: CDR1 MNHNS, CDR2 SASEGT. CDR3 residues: CASSESHVAGGRNEQFF. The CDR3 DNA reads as TGTGCCAGCAGTGAGTCCCACGTAGCGGGGGGGAGGAATGAGCAGTTCTTC.

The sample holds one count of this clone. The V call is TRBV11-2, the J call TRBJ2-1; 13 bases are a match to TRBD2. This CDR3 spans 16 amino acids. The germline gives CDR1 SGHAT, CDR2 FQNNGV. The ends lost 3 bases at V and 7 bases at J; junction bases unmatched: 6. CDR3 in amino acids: CASSFTSGGGGNEQFF. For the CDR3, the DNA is TGTGCCAGCAGCTTCACTAGCGGGGGGGGAGGAAATGAGCAGTTCTTC.

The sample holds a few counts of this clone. CDR3 DNA: TGTGCCAGCAGCTCTCCGGGACAGGGGTACTACGAGCAGTACTTC. The encoded protein is CASSSPGQGYYEQYF. The rearrangement links TRBV5-6 to TRBJ2-7; TRBD1 aligns across 10 bases. From germline, CDR1 is SGHDT and CDR2 YYEEEE. V trimming: 3 bases; J trimming: 3 bases; junction bases outside the gene matches: 6. The CDR3 extends over 15 amino acids.

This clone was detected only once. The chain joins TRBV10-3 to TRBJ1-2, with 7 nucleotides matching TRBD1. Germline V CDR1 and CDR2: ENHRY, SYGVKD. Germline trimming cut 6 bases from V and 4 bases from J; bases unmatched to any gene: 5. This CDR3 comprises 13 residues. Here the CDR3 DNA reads TGTGCCATCAGAGAAACAGGGGTCTATGGCTACACCTTC. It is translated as CAIRETGVYGYTF.

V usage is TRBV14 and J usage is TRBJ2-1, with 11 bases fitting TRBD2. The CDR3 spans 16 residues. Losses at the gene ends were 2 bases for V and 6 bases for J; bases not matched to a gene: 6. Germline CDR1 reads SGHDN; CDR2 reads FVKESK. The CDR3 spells CASSQFSGGAFNEQFF. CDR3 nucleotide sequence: TGTGCCAGCAGCCAATTTAGCGGGGGGGCGTTCAATGAGCAGTTCTTC.

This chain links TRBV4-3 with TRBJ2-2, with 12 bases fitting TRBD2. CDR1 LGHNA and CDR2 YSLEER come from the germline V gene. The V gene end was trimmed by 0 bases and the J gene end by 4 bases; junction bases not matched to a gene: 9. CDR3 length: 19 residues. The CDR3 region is CASSQDLASGGAGTGELFF. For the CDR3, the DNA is TGCGCCAGCAGCCAAGATCTGGCTAGCGGGGGGGCCGGCACCGGGGAGCTGTTTTTT.

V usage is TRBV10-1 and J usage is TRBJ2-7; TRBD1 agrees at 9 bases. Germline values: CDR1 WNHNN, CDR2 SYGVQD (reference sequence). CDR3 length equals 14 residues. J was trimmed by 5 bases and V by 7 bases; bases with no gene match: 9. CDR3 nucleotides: TGCGCCAGCAATCCGGGACAGGGTTCCAACGAGCAGTACTTC. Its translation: CASNPGQGSNEQYF.

The CDR3 sequence is CASSISMGGNQPQHF. CDR3 nucleotides: TGTGCCAGCAGCATCAGTATGGGGGGGAATCAGCCCCAGCATTTT. The chain uses TRBV28 and TRBJ1-5, with a tentative D call TRBD1 (5 bases). V was cut by 6 bases and J by 4 bases, with 16 bases left in between. Germline loops: CDR1 MDHEN, CDR2 SYDVKM. CDR3 length equals 15 residues.

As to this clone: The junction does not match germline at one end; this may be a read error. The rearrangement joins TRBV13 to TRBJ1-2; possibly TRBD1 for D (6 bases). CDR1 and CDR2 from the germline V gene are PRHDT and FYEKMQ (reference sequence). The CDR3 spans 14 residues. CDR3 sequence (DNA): TGTGCCAGCAGCCTAGGACAGAACCACTATGGCTACACCTTC. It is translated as CASSLGQNHYGYTF. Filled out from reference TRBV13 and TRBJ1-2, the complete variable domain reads AAGVIQSPRHLIKEKRETATLKCYPIPRHDTVYWYQQGPGQDPQFLISFYEKMQSDKGSIPDRFSAQQFSDYHSELNMSSLELGDSALYFCASSLGQNHYGYTFGSGTRLTVV.

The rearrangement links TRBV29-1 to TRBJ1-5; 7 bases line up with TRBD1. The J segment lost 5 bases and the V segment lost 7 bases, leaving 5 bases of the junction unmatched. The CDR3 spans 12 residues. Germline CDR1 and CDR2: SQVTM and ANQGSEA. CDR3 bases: TGCAGCGGTCGTCAGGGGGATCAGCCCCAGCATTTT. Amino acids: CSGRQGDQPQHF.

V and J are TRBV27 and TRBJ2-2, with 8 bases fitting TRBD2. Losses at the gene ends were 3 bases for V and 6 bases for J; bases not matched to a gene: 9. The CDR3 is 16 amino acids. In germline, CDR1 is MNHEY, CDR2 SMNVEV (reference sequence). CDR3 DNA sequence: TGTGCCAGCAGTTTTAACCCCGTCGGGGGGGCCGGGGAGCTGTTTTTT. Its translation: CASSFNPVGGAGELFF.

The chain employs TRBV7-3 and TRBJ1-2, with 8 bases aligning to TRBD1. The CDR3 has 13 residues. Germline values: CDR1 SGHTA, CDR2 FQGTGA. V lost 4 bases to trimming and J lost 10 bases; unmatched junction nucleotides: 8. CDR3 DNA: TGTGCCAGCAGCTCGACAGGGGAAGGTCCCTACACCTTC. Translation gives CASSSTGEGPYTF.

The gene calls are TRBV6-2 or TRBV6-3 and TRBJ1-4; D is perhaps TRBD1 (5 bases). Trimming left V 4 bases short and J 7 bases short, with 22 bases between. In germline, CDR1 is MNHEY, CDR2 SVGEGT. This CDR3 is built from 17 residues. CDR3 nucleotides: TGTGCCAGCAGTTCCCCCGCGGACCCCGGGGGAGGTGAAAAACTGTTTTTT. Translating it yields CASSSPADPGGGEKLFF.

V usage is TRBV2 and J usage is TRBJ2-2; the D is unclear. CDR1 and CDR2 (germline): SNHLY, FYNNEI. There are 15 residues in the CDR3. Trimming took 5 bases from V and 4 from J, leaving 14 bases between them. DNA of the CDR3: TGTGCCAGCAGTAAAGACGGAGTTAGCACCGGGGAGCTGTTTTTT. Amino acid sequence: CASSKDGVSTGELFF.

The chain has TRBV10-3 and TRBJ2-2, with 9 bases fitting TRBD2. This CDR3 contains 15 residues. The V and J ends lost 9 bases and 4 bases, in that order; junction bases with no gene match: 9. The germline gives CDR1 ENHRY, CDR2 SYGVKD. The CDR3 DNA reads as TGTGCCATTACTCGCGGGGGGGAAAGCACCGGGGAGCTGTTTTTT. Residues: CAITRGGESTGELFF.

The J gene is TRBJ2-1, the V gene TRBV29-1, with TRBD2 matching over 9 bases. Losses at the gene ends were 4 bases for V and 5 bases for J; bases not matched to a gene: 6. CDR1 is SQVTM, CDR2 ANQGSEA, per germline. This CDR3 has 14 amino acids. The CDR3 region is CSVGTAGGNNEQFF. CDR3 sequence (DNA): TGCAGCGTTGGGACAGCGGGGGGCAACAATGAGCAGTTCTTC.

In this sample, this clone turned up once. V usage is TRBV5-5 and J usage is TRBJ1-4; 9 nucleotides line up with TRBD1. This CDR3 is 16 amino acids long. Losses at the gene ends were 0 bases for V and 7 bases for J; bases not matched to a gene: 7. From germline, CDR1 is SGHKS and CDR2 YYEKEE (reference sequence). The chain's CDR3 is CASSLDIGTGSEKLFF. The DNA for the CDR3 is TGTGCCAGCAGCTTGGATATCGGGACAGGGAGTGAAAAACTGTTTTTT.

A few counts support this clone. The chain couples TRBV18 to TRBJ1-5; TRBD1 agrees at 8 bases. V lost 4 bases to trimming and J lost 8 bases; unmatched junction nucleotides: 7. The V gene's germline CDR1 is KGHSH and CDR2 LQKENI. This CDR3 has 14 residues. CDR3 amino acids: CASSRSGGQEPQHF. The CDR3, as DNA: TGTGCCAGCTCACGATCAGGGGGCCAGGAGCCCCAGCATTTT. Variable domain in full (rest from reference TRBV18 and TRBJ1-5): NAGVMQNPRHLVRRRGQEARLRCSPMKGHSHVYWYRQLPEEGLKFMVYLQKENIIDESGMPKERFSAEFPKEGPSILRIQQVVRGDSAAYFCASSRSGGQEPQHFGDGTRLSIL.

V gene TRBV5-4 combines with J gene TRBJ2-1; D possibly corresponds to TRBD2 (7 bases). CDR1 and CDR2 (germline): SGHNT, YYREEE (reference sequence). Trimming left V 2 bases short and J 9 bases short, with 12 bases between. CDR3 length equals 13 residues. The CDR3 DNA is TGTGCCAGCAGCTTACAGGGAGGGGGTGAGCAGTTCTTC. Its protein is CASSLQGGGEQFF. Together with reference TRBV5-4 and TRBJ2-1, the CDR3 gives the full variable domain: ETGVTQSPTHLIKTRGQQVTLRCSSQSGHNTVSWYQQALGQGPQFIFQYYREEENGRGNFPPRFSGLQFPNYSSELNVNALELDDSALYLCASSLQGGGEQFFGPGTRLTVL.

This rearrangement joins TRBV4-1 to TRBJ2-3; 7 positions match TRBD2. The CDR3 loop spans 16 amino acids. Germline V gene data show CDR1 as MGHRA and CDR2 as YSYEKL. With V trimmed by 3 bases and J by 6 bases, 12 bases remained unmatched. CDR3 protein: CASSHSRGVGYDTQYF. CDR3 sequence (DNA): TGCGCCAGCAGCCATTCACGGGGGGTTGGATACGATACGCAGTATTTT.